Listed below are T cell receptor beta chains from one sample, sequenced in a study of memory CD4+ T cells and cytomegalovirus serostatus. Assay: immunoSEQ multiplex PCR; the TCRdb copy retains only in-frame clones and omits some. The repertoire has roughly 28,000 clones, over 70% of them found once; the top ten carry over 0.6%. Specimen: memory CD4+ T cells from blood. All receptors derive from an adult in good health and CMV-seronegative. Both conserved end residues are part of each CDR3. D genes are given only for firm matches. Only part of the rows carry a size: once, few, many, or a class if the clone is expanded.

CDR3 protein: CASSRSPGGNQPQHF; clone size: -; V gene: TRBV7-2; J gene: TRBJ1-5; D gene: -
CDR3 protein: CASSLVPDQGQYF; clone size: -; V gene: TRBV11-2; J gene: TRBJ2-7; D gene: -
CDR3 protein: CASSLGGLAGGPDEQFF; clone size: -; V gene: TRBV11-3; J gene: TRBJ2-1; D gene: TRBD2
CDR3 protein: CASSQDVGGTYGYTF; clone size: few; V gene: TRBV4-2; J gene: TRBJ1-2; D gene: -
CDR3 protein: CASSQESQLQFF; clone size: -; V gene: TRBV5-6; J gene: TRBJ2-1; D gene: -
CDR3 protein: CASSYADRTGNTIYF; clone size: once; V gene: TRBV6-6; J gene: TRBJ1-3; D gene: TRBD1
CDR3 protein: CASSVAEVRTEAFF; clone size: -; V gene: TRBV9; J gene: TRBJ1-1; D gene: -
CDR3 protein: CSVGQGWGQPQHF; clone size: once; V gene: TRBV29-1; J gene: TRBJ1-5; D gene: -
CDR3 protein: CASSLAGGPNEQFF; clone size: -; V gene: TRBV7-9; J gene: TRBJ2-1; D gene: -
CDR3 protein: CASSLLAGTQPQHF; clone size: -; V gene: TRBV28; J gene: TRBJ1-5; D gene: -
CDR3 protein: CASSDSRGEGTDTQYF; clone size: -; V gene: TRBV2; J gene: TRBJ2-3; D gene: TRBD2
CDR3 protein: CSVTGGAAGNTIYF; clone size: -; V gene: TRBV29-1; J gene: TRBJ1-3; D gene: TRBD1
CDR3 protein: CASGTANTEAFF; clone size: -; V gene: TRBV6-5; J gene: TRBJ1-1; D gene: -
CDR3 protein: CASSQDVGGIQHF; clone size: few; V gene: TRBV4-2; J gene: TRBJ1-5; D gene: -
CDR3 protein: CASSLVWNSYNEQFF; clone size: -; V gene: TRBV5-5; J gene: TRBJ2-1; D gene: -
CDR3 protein: CASIRTAGTTDTQYF; clone size: -; V gene: TRBV5-1; J gene: TRBJ2-3; D gene: -
CDR3 protein: CASSSRTGPYEQYF; clone size: -; V gene: TRBV6-5; J gene: TRBJ2-7; D gene: TRBD1
CDR3 protein: CASSLGGMYTEAFF; clone size: few; V gene: TRBV5-5; J gene: TRBJ1-1; D gene: -
CDR3 protein: CSVVRGAGGELFF; clone size: few; V gene: TRBV29-1; J gene: TRBJ2-2; D gene: -
CDR3 protein: CASSPSRTNQPQHF; clone size: -; V gene: TRBV18; J gene: TRBJ1-5; D gene: -
CDR3 protein: CASSFGTSGGSSYNEQFF; clone size: -; V gene: TRBV5-4; J gene: TRBJ2-1; D gene: TRBD2
CDR3 protein: CASSLERRNNEQFF; clone size: -; V gene: TRBV7-2; J gene: TRBJ2-1; D gene: -
CDR3 protein: CASSPRIGGRTDTQYF; clone size: -; V gene: TRBV7-3; J gene: TRBJ2-3; D gene: -
CDR3 protein: CAISEQGTDTQYF; clone size: -; V gene: TRBV10-3; J gene: TRBJ2-3; D gene: -
CDR3 protein: CASSEAHSATYTQYF; clone size: -; V gene: TRBV6-1; J gene: TRBJ2-3; D gene: -
CDR3 protein: CASSLDHTGELFF; clone size: -; V gene: TRBV7-8; J gene: TRBJ2-2; D gene: -
CDR3 protein: CAWSRDSNQPQHF; clone size: -; V gene: TRBV30; J gene: TRBJ1-5; D gene: -
CDR3 protein: CAISVSDSNQPQHF; clone size: -; V gene: TRBV10-3; J gene: TRBJ1-5; D gene: -
CDR3 protein: CASSENGAKETQYF; clone size: -; V gene: TRBV2; J gene: TRBJ2-5; D gene: -
CDR3 protein: CASSTTDRRNQPQHF; clone size: few; V gene: TRBV5-6; J gene: TRBJ1-5; D gene: -
CDR3 protein: CASSPQGQAQPQHF; clone size: -; V gene: TRBV18; J gene: TRBJ1-5; D gene: -
CDR3 protein: CASSSLASGTGGGETQYF; clone size: -; V gene: TRBV9; J gene: TRBJ2-5; D gene: TRBD1
CDR3 protein: CASSDSRTGGNTIYF; clone size: -; V gene: TRBV25-1; J gene: TRBJ1-3; D gene: TRBD1
CDR3 protein: CASSGGRTGISYEQYF; clone size: once; V gene: TRBV13; J gene: TRBJ2-7; D gene: TRBD1
CDR3 protein: CASSDGWGANVLTF; clone size: -; V gene: TRBV7-9; J gene: TRBJ2-6; D gene: -
CDR3 protein: CASTRDRGPYEQYF; clone size: -; V gene: TRBV7-2; J gene: TRBJ2-7; D gene: TRBD1
CDR3 protein: CSVESGTYEQYF; clone size: -; V gene: TRBV29-1; J gene: TRBJ2-7; D gene: -
CDR3 protein: CASSSGQGAKGYTF; clone size: -; V gene: TRBV28; J gene: TRBJ1-2; D gene: TRBD1
CDR3 protein: CASSYRTAEAFF; clone size: -; V gene: TRBV6-7; J gene: TRBJ1-1; D gene: -
CDR3 protein: CASSLVGTANNGYTF; clone size: -; V gene: TRBV7-2; J gene: TRBJ1-2; D gene: -
CDR3 protein: CASSVDTEAFF; clone size: -; V gene: TRBV9; J gene: TRBJ1-1; D gene: -
CDR3 protein: CASSALDYNPTDTQYF; clone size: -; V gene: TRBV9; J gene: TRBJ2-3; D gene: -
CDR3 protein: CASSPQGDGYTF; clone size: -; V gene: TRBV5-1; J gene: TRBJ1-2; D gene: TRBD1
CDR3 protein: CASSLLTGGGYGYTF; clone size: once; V gene: TRBV5-6; J gene: TRBJ1-2; D gene: TRBD1
CDR3 protein: CASSIGGGKSGSIRPQHF; clone size: few; V gene: TRBV19; J gene: TRBJ1-5; D gene: -
CDR3 protein: CASAMGGDNEQFF; clone size: -; V gene: TRBV7-2; J gene: TRBJ2-1; D gene: TRBD2
CDR3 protein: CASSNPKTVNSPLHF; clone size: few; V gene: TRBV19; J gene: TRBJ1-6; D gene: -
CDR3 protein: CASRLILTRNNSPLHF; clone size: -; V gene: TRBV4-2; J gene: TRBJ1-6; D gene: -
CDR3 protein: CASRTPNQGGFTGELFF; clone size: -; V gene: TRBV11-3; J gene: TRBJ2-2; D gene: -
CDR3 protein: CANSPARSSPLHF; clone size: few; V gene: TRBV10-2; J gene: TRBJ1-6; D gene: -
CDR3 protein: CASSGEVYIQYF; clone size: -; V gene: TRBV28; J gene: TRBJ2-4; D gene: -
CDR3 protein: CASSSSEAKNIQYF; clone size: -; V gene: TRBV9; J gene: TRBJ2-4; D gene: -
CDR3 protein: CASSFTGGNYGYTF; clone size: -; V gene: TRBV7-9; J gene: TRBJ1-2; D gene: TRBD1